The 13 T cell receptor beta chains listed next were all sequenced from one sample in a study of T cell responses to AZD1222 COVID-19 vaccine. Only in-frame clones appear in the TCRdb table, and some are missing; sequencing was by immunoSEQ multiplex PCR. The sample consists of more than 150,000 clones, about nine tenths of them appearing once. The sample consisted of peripheral blood, taken on day 0 of AZD1222 vaccination. The origin of the receptors is an adult in good health.

J is TRBJ1-2 and V is TRBV27; TRBD1 matches at 10 bases. Unmatched junction bases numbered 7, after V lost 6 bases and J lost 6 bases. Germline CDR1 and CDR2: MNHEY and SMNVEV (reference sequence). This CDR3 is built from 14 residues. CDR3 region: CASRRQGASDGYTF. The CDR3 DNA reads as TGTGCCAGCAGACGACAGGGGGCGTCCGATGGCTACACCTTC.

The chain combines TRBV4-2 with TRBJ2-4; D is undetermined. Trimming removed 0 bases from V and 2 bases from J, with 8 bases in between. The germline CDR1 and CDR2 sequences are LGHNA and YNFKEQ. CDR3 size: 15 residues. DNA of the CDR3: TGTGCCAGCAGCCAAGACCCTAAGACCAAAAACATTCAGTACTTC. This gives the protein CASSQDPKTKNIQYF.

The genes are TRBV9 and TRBJ2-1, with 8 positions matching TRBD2. The CDR3 covers 15 residues. V dropped 4 bases and J dropped 8; count of bases not matched to a gene: 11. Germline values: CDR1 SGDLS, CDR2 YYNGEE. The DNA of the CDR3 is TGTGCCAGCAGCAGTGGAGGGACTAGTCACTATGAGCAGTTCTTC. Amino acid sequence: CASSSGGTSHYEQFF.

V is TRBV28 and J is TRBJ2-3; TRBD2 matches at 9 bases. Losses at the gene ends were 3 bases for V and 4 bases for J; bases not matched to a gene: 5. CDR1 MDHEN and CDR2 SYDVKM come from the germline V gene. CDR3 size: 15 residues. Here the CDR3 DNA reads TGTGCCAGCAGTTTTAGCGGGAGTCTGGCAGATACGCAGTATTTT. Translated: CASSFSGSLADTQYF.

This clone was detected only once. The V and J genes are TRBV28 and TRBJ2-7, with 9 bases that match TRBD1. J gave up 1 base and V 10 bases, and 8 bases lay outside the gene matches. The germline CDR1 and CDR2 sequences are MDHEN and SYDVKM. There are 14 residues in the CDR3. The CDR3 DNA follows: TGTGCCACCGGAACCGGGACAGGGTCCTACGAGCAGTACTTC. Protein: CATGTGTGSYEQYF.

The V gene is TRBV6-5, the J gene TRBJ1-2; 10 bases map to TRBD1. Germline values: CDR1 MNHEY, CDR2 SVGAGI. The CDR3 runs to 15 residues. V trimming: 2 bases; J trimming: 6 bases; junction bases outside the gene matches: 6. Here the CDR3 DNA reads TGTGCCAGCAGTTACGATGGACAGGGGGTCGATGGCTACACCTTC. Its protein is CASSYDGQGVDGYTF.

This chain joins TRBV27 and TRBJ2-3; 7 bases align to TRBD2. Germline CDR1 reads MNHEY; CDR2 reads SMNVEV (reference sequence). V dropped 2 bases and J dropped 6; count of bases not matched to a gene: 5. CDR3 length equals 14 residues. CDR3 DNA sequence: TGTGCCAGCAGTTTAGGGGGGGGGTTGGATACGCAGTATTTT. Translated, it gives CASSLGGGLDTQYF.

The chain is built from TRBV28 and TRBJ1-2, with 8 bases that match TRBD1. The CDR3 totals 16 residues. Losses at the gene ends were 5 bases for V and 4 bases for J; bases not matched to a gene: 12. Germline loops: CDR1 MDHEN, CDR2 SYDVKM. CDR3 loop: CASSTPDRVSGYGYTF. CDR3 sequence (DNA): TGTGCCAGCAGTACCCCGGACAGGGTGTCGGGCTATGGCTACACCTTC.

The rearrangement links TRBV28 to TRBJ1-2, with D possibly TRBD1 on 5 matching bases. Trimming pared 4 bases from V and 4 bases from J, leaving 16 bases between. This CDR3 comprises 15 residues. Germline lookup yields CDR1 MDHEN and CDR2 SYDVKM. Here the CDR3 DNA reads TGTGCCAGCAGTTCCCCCGGACCCGGGGCCTATGGCTACACCTTC. Translated, it gives CASSSPGPGAYGYTF.

With respect to this clone: This specimen includes other DNA sequences encoding the same CDR3. The J gene is TRBJ1-5, the V gene TRBV28; D unresolved. V was trimmed by 2 bases and J by 7 bases, leaving 6 bases between them. The CDR3 contains 12 residues. Germline assignment: CDR1 MDHEN and CDR2 SYDVKM. In DNA, the CDR3 is TGTGCCAGCAGTTTAGGGCACCAGCCCCAGCATTTT. It translates to CASSLGHQPQHF.

V is TRBV5-4 and J is TRBJ2-3; D perhaps matches TRBD1 (5 bases). The V and J ends lost 3 bases and 0 bases respectively, with 11 bases between them. The CDR3 spans 15 residues. Per germline, CDR1 SGHNT and CDR2 YYREEE (reference sequence). The CDR3 protein is CASSSRQKSTDTQYF. The CDR3 DNA reads TGTGCCAGCAGCTCACGACAGAAGAGCACAGATACGCAGTATTTT.

The chain recombines TRBV2 with TRBJ2-1; possible D gene TRBD2, 6 bases. The CDR3 totals 14 residues. CDR1 SNHLY and CDR2 FYNNEI come from the germline V gene. Trimming stripped 9 bases from V and 2 bases from J, with 14 bases between. The CDR3 reads CARKPAGTYNEQFF. DNA for the CDR3: TGTGCCAGAAAGCCGGCGGGAACCTACAATGAGCAGTTCTTC.

The rearrangement uses TRBV10-2 and TRBJ2-5; TRBD1 or TRBD2 may be the D gene (5 bases each). CDR1 is WSHSY, CDR2 SAAADI, per germline. The CDR3 is 14 amino acids. Deletions cut 7 bases from V and 5 bases from J, with 17 bases between. CDR3 nucleotide sequence: TGCGCCAGCATCCCAGGGACCGTGGGGGAGACCCAGTACTTC. Translated, it gives CASIPGTVGETQYF.